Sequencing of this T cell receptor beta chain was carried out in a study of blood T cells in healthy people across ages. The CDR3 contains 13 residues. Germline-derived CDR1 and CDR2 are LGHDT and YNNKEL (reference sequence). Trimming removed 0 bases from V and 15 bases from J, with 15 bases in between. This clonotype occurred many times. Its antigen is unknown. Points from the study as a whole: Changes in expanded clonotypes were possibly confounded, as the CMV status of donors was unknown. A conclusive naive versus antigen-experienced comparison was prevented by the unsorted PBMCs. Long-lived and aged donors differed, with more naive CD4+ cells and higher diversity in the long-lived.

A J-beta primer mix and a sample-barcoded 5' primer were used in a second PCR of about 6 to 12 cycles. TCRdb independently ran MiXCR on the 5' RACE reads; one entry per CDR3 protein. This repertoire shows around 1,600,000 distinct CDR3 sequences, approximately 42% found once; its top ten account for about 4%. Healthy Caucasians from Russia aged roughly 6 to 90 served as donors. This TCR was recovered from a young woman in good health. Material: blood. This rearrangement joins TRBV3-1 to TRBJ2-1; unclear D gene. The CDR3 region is CASSQDVVGAPFF. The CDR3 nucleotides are TGTGCCAGCAGCCAAGATGTCGTGGGTGCGCCGTTCTTC.